This is a list of T cell receptor beta chains from one sample in a study of shared clonotypes between healthy human individuals. Sequencing used immunoSEQ multiplex PCR; TCRdb keeps in-frame clones, though not all of them. The top ten clones hold about 1.8% of a sample with 700,000 or so clones, around 72% of them seen once. Specimen: memory CD4+ T cells sorted from blood. All receptors derive from a young woman in good health. Each CDR3 is given with its conserved first and last residue. Fields, in order: D gene, J gene, clone size, V gene, CDR3 length, CDR3 DNA, CDR3 protein. The D gene is left open where the match is weak. Size values are once, few and many counts, or a class for expanded clones, and some rows have none.

D: TRBD1; J: TRBJ1-5; size: -; V: TRBV28; length: 15; DNA: TGTGCCACCTTACCAGGGACAGTATACAATCAGCCCCAGCATTTT; CDR3: CATLPGTVYNQPQHF
D: -; J: TRBJ1-3; size: -; V: TRBV5-1; length: 13; DNA: TGCGCCAGCAGCTTGGGACAGATGGACACCATATATTTT; CDR3: CASSLGQMDTIYF
D: TRBD2; J: TRBJ2-1; size: few; V: TRBV9; length: 16; DNA: TGTGCCAGCAGCGTAGCGGTAGCGGGAGTTGGGAATGAGCAGTTCTTC; CDR3: CASSVAVAGVGNEQFF
D: -; J: TRBJ2-3; size: -; V: TRBV21-1; length: 15; DNA: TGTGCCAGCAGCACCCGGGACAAAAGCACAGATACGCAGTATTTT; CDR3: CASSTRDKSTDTQYF
D: TRBD2; J: TRBJ2-1; size: once; V: TRBV10-3; length: 15; DNA: TGTGCCATCAGTGATCCGGGACTAGCGGGACGTGAGCAGTTCTTC; CDR3: CAISDPGLAGREQFF
D: TRBD1; J: TRBJ2-1; size: -; V: TRBV11-1; length: 15; DNA: TGTGCCAGCAGCTTAACTGGGACAGGGTTCGATGAGCAGTTCTTC; CDR3: CASSLTGTGFDEQFF
D: TRBD1; J: TRBJ2-5; size: -; V: TRBV11-1; length: 15; DNA: TGTGCCAGCAGAAACCAACGGGACAGTATTGAGACCCAGTACTTC; CDR3: CASRNQRDSIETQYF
D: TRBD2; J: TRBJ2-2; size: -; V: TRBV7-6; length: 16; DNA: TGTGCCAGCAGCTTAGGGCCTAGCGGAAACACCGGGGAGCTGTTTTTT; CDR3: CASSLGPSGNTGELFF
D: -; J: TRBJ1-5; size: -; V: TRBV9; length: 14; DNA: TGTGCCAGCAGCAGGGAATATAGCAATCAGCCCCAGCATTTT; CDR3: CASSREYSNQPQHF
D: -; J: TRBJ1-3; size: -; V: TRBV7-7; length: 15; DNA: TGTGCCAGCAGCGATGGGACACCCGCTGGAAACACCATATATTTT; CDR3: CASSDGTPAGNTIYF
D: -; J: TRBJ2-3; size: -; V: TRBV11-2; length: 13; DNA: TGTGCCAGCAGCTTTTGGAGGGCGGATACGCAGTATTTT; CDR3: CASSFWRADTQYF
D: -; J: TRBJ2-4; size: few; V: TRBV7-2; length: 14; DNA: TGTGCCAGCAGCCTCCAGTTAGCCAAAAACATTCAGTACTTC; CDR3: CASSLQLAKNIQYF
D: -; J: TRBJ2-7; size: -; V: TRBV30; length: 13; DNA: TGTGCCTGGATTAACACAGGGACCTACGAGCAGTACTTC; CDR3: CAWINTGTYEQYF
D: -; J: TRBJ2-3; size: -; V: TRBV6-4; length: 13; DNA: TGTGCCAGCAGTGACTCGTCACGGGGAACGCAGTATTTT; CDR3: CASSDSSRGTQYF
D: -; J: TRBJ1-3; size: -; V: TRBV30; length: 13; DNA: TGTGCCTGGAGCCTTATCTCTGGAAACACCATATATTTT; CDR3: CAWSLISGNTIYF
D: -; J: TRBJ2-7; size: -; V: TRBV11-2; length: 14; DNA: TGTGCCAGCAGCTTAGTCTTAGACTCCCACGAGCAGTACTTC; CDR3: CASSLVLDSHEQYF
D: TRBD2; J: TRBJ2-1; size: few; V: TRBV4-2; length: 16; DNA: TGTGCCAGCAGCCAAGATTTTACTAGCGGCAGCAATGAGCAGTTCTTC; CDR3: CASSQDFTSGSNEQFF
D: -; J: TRBJ2-1; size: once; V: TRBV7-6; length: 13; DNA: TGTGCCAGCAGCCCATGGGAGCTGTTGGAGCAGTTCTTC; CDR3: CASSPWELLEQFF
D: -; J: TRBJ2-4; size: -; V: TRBV10-3; length: 14; DNA: TGTGCCATCAGTGATGTGGGAGTAGGGAACATTCAGTACTTC; CDR3: CAISDVGVGNIQYF
D: TRBD1; J: TRBJ1-2; size: few; V: TRBV11-2; length: 15; DNA: TGTGCCAGCAGCTTAGCCGGGACAGGGAACTATGGCTACACCTTC; CDR3: CASSLAGTGNYGYTF
D: -; J: TRBJ2-6; size: -; V: TRBV7-9; length: 14; DNA: TGTGCCAGCAGGCAGAGCTCTGGGGCCAACGTCCTGACTTTC; CDR3: CASRQSSGANVLTF
D: TRBD1; J: TRBJ1-1; size: -; V: TRBV29-1; length: 13; DNA: TGCAGCGTTGAATCCCAGGGGGCGACTGAAGCTTTCTTT; CDR3: CSVESQGATEAFF
D: TRBD2; J: TRBJ2-7; size: -; V: TRBV6-6; length: 14; DNA: TGTGCCAGCAGGACTAGCGGGAGGGCCTACGAGCAGTACTTC; CDR3: CASRTSGRAYEQYF
D: TRBD2; J: TRBJ2-1; size: -; V: TRBV27; length: 16; DNA: TGTGCCAGCAGTCCTCTAGCGGGAGAGTTCTACAATGAGCAGTTCTTC; CDR3: CASSPLAGEFYNEQFF
D: TRBD2; J: TRBJ2-7; size: -; V: TRBV30; length: 14; DNA: TGTGCCTGGAGGCCGGGACTAGCGGGAAGCGAGCAGTACTTC; CDR3: CAWRPGLAGSEQYF
D: TRBD1; J: TRBJ1-5; size: -; V: TRBV28; length: 15; DNA: TGTGCCAGCAGTTTTAGCGGACAGGGAGTTCAGCCCCAGCATTTT; CDR3: CASSFSGQGVQPQHF
D: -; J: TRBJ1-2; size: -; V: TRBV5-4; length: 14; DNA: TGTGCCAGCAGCTTGGACAGCCAGAACTATGGCTACACCTTC; CDR3: CASSLDSQNYGYTF
D: -; J: TRBJ1-6; size: -; V: TRBV28; length: 16; DNA: TGTGCCAGCAGTTTTGGGGGGAGCTCCTATAATTCACCCCTCCACTTT; CDR3: CASSFGGSSYNSPLHF
D: TRBD2; J: TRBJ2-7; size: -; V: TRBV2; length: 18; DNA: TGTGCCAGCAGTGAACCCATTTTTAGGCGGGAGGGGAGCGACGAGCAGTACTTC; CDR3: CASSEPIFRREGSDEQYF